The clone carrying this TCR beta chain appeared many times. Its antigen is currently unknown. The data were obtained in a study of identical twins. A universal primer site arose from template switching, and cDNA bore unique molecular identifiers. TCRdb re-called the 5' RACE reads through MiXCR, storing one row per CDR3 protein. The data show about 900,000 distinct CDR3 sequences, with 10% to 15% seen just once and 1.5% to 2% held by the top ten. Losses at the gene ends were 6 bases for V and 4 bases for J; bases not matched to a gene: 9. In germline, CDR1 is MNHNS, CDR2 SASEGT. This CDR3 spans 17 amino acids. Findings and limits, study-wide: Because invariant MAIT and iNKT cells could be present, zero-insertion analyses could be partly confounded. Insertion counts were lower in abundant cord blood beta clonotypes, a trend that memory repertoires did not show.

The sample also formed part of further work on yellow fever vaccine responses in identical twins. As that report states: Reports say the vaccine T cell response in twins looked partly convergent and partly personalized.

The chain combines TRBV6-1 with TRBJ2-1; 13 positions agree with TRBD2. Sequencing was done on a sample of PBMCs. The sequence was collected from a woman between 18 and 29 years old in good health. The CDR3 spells CASRRLAGGHSYNEQFF. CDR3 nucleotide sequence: TGTGCCAGCAGACGACTAGCGGGAGGCCACTCTTACAATGAGCAGTTCTTC.